A single sample gave rise to the 10 T cell receptor beta chains below, sequenced in a study of OX40 agonist ivuxolimab in advanced cancers. Generated by immunoSEQ multiplex PCR, the TCRdb table keeps only in-frame clones and is missing some. The sample holds more than 60,000 clones, less than 90% seen once. The starting material was CD4+ or CD8+ T cells sorted from blood, obtained in a trial of the OX40 agonist ivuxolimab. Receptors originate from an adult with an advanced solid tumor such as melanoma, head and neck, liver or kidney cancer.

The rearrangement joins TRBV6-4 to TRBJ1-2; a weak D match, TRBD1 (5 bases). CDR3 length: 11 amino acids. V was pared by 4 bases and J by 7 bases, with 7 bases between. Germline assignment: CDR1 MRHNA and CDR2 SNTAGT. As DNA, the CDR3 is TGTGCCAGCAGTGGGGGCCGTGGCTACACCTTC. It yields the protein CASSGGRGYTF.

This clone showed up just once. The rearrangement links TRBV11-1 to TRBJ1-1; TRBD1 might be the D (5 bases). Per germline, CDR1 SGHAT and CDR2 FQDESV (reference sequence). Trimming removed 0 bases at V and 1 base at J, with 9 bases between. This CDR3 spans 15 amino acids. DNA of the CDR3: TGTGCCAGCAGCTTAGCCGTAGGGGCGAACACTGAAGCTTTCTTT. Translating it yields CASSLAVGANTEAFF.

The gene calls are TRBV29-1 and TRBJ1-4; weak D call: TRBD1 (5 bases). Germline lookup yields CDR1 SQVTM and CDR2 ANQGSEA. This CDR3 contains 13 residues. Trimming took 5 bases from V and 6 from J, leaving 13 bases between them. The CDR3 is CSVIQVGDEKLFF. CDR3 in DNA: TGCAGCGTTATTCAGGTGGGGGATGAAAAACTGTTTTTT. Full variable domain (missing parts from reference TRBV29-1 and TRBJ1-4): SAVISQKPSRDICQRGTSLTIQCQVDSQVTMMFWYRQQPGQSLTLIATANQGSEATYESGFVIDKFPISRPNLTFSTLTVSNMSPEDSSIYLCSVIQVGDEKLFFGSGTQLSVL.

The chain is built from TRBV30 and TRBJ2-3; D unclear. Germline assignment: CDR1 GTSNPN and CDR2 SVGIG (reference sequence). The CDR3 has 13 residues. Trimming cost V 1 base and J 5 bases, with 10 bases left between them. The CDR3 nucleotides read TGTGCCTGGAGTGGACCAAATAGAGATACGCAGTATTTT. This codes for CAWSGPNRDTQYF.

This clone was counted between two and nine times. The chain's CDR3 is CATSRDSRGEAFF. The CDR3 DNA sequence: TGTGCCACCAGCAGAGATAGCAGGGGTGAAGCTTTCTTT. The J gene is TRBJ1-1, the V gene TRBV15; possibly TRBD1 for D (6 bases). V shed 0 bases and J shed 7 bases, with 9 bases lying between them. Germline CDR1 is LNHNV and CDR2 is YYDKDF (reference sequence). This CDR3 has 13 residues.

J is TRBJ2-1 and V is TRBV4-2; D is perhaps TRBD1 or TRBD2 (5 bases each). The V gene lost 3 bases and the J gene lost 4 bases, with 13 bases spanning the gap. The CDR3 consists of 15 residues. Germline V CDR1 and CDR2: LGHNA, YNFKEQ. CDR3 nucleotides: TGTGCCAGCAGCCACTGGCTAGAGGGGTACAATGAGCAGTTCTTC. Residues: CASSHWLEGYNEQFF.

The chain has TRBV5-1 and TRBJ2-7; D gene unclear. CDR3 length: 15 amino acids. The germline V gene encodes CDR1 SGHRS and CDR2 YFSETQ. The V end lost 3 bases, the J end lost 2 bases, and 15 bases lay between the germline ends. CDR3 bases: TGCGCCAGCAGCTCTAATACCGGGCCGACCTACGAGCAGTACTTC. Its protein product is CASSSNTGPTYEQYF.

This clone was found a few times. This chain links TRBV7-9 with TRBJ1-2; D call uncertain. The CDR3 length is 17 residues. The germline V gene encodes CDR1 SEHNR and CDR2 FQNEAQ (reference sequence). With 4 bases removed from V and 6 bases from J, the gap between germline ends came to 24 bases. CDR3 in amino acids: CASSSGREQQSSDGYTF. CDR3 nucleotide sequence: TGTGCCAGCAGCTCCGGCCGAGAGCAACAATCATCGGATGGCTACACCTTC.

The V and J genes are TRBV11-2 and TRBJ2-2; the D gene is possibly TRBD2 (6 bases). V gave up 6 bases and J gave up 7 bases, with 18 bases separating them. The CDR3 extends over 15 amino acids. From germline, CDR1 is SGHAT and CDR2 FQNNGV. Here the CDR3 DNA reads TGTGCCAGCAGATTACGGGACTCTGGGAGCGGGGAGCTGTTTTTT. As protein: CASRLRDSGSGELFF.

The gene calls are TRBV7-9 and TRBJ2-3; D is uncertain. The germline V and J ends were trimmed by 1 base and 2 bases, with 7 bases remaining between them. The CDR3 runs 14 residues. Germline CDR1 is SEHNR and CDR2 is FQNEAQ (reference sequence). The CDR3 is CASSLVQVTDTQYF. Here the CDR3 DNA reads TGTGCCAGCAGCTTAGTGCAAGTCACAGATACGCAGTATTTT.